In this sample, the clone carrying this T cell receptor beta chain turned up many times. A TCRbeta library incorporating unique molecular identifiers was prepared. TCRdb recomputed calls from the PCR reads with MiXCR, one row per CDR3 protein. The data show roughly 220,000 distinct CDR3 sequences, more than 10% seen once. These data belong to a study of T-cell reconstitution after alpha-beta-depleted transplantation in children. This CDR3 contains 17 residues. Germline V gene data show CDR1 as MNHEY and CDR2 as SVGAGI. V trimming: 4 bases; J trimming: 0 bases; junction bases outside the gene matches: 2.

V is TRBV6-5 and J is TRBJ2-6; 11 positions agree with TRBD2. The receptor was isolated from a human donor who donated a stem cell graft to a child with acute lymphoblastic leukemia. The sample was PBMCs from the stem cell graft donor, taken from the stem cell graft. The CDR3 sequence: CASSSGLAGSGANVLTF. CDR3 in DNA: TGTGCCAGCAGTTCCGGACTAGCGGGCTCTGGGGCCAACGTCCTGACTTTC.